This T cell receptor (beta chain) was identified during a study of blood T cell repertoires in COVID-19. The germline CDR1 and CDR2 sequences are MNHEY and SMNVEV (reference sequence). The CDR3 spans 15 residues. Trimming took 3 bases from V and 6 from J, leaving 15 bases between them. Profiled with immunoSEQ multiplex PCR; TCRdb holds only in-frame clones, not every one. Seen here are about 220,000 clones, over 65% observed once, and the top ten hold about 3.2%. This clonotype originated in a woman in her fifties or sixties who had recovered from COVID-19. V is TRBV27 and J is TRBJ2-1; D perhaps matches TRBD2 (6 bases). The source material was PBMCs or T cells enriched from blood (not recorded which). The chain's CDR3 is CASSLDNYGGNEQFF. The CDR3 DNA follows: TGTGCCAGCAGTTTGGACAACTACGGGGGCAATGAGCAGTTCTTC.